This T cell receptor beta chain was profiled in a study of blood T cell repertoires in COVID-19. Study details: Nucleic acid was either cDNA or gDNA, and it came from T cells, B-cell-depleted T cells, or PBMCs.

V was cut by 0 bases and J by 1 base, with 11 bases left in between. The CDR3 runs 16 residues. CDR1 is SGHKS and CDR2 is YYEKEE in the germline V gene (reference sequence). Data came from immunoSEQ multiplex PCR; TCRdb stores just in-frame clones and leaves some out. The repertoire includes nearly 25,000 clones, roughly 87% of them detected once, and about 8.8% sits in the top ten. This clone was seen only a few times. The chain employs TRBV5-5 and TRBJ1-5, with D perhaps TRBD1 (6 bases). The source material was peripheral blood. The TCR comes from a man aged 65 to 79 with acute or convalescent COVID-19. The DNA of the CDR3 is TGTGCCAGCAGCTTGGCGGGGGGCAGAAGCAATCAGCCCCAGCATTTT. This codes for CASSLAGGRSNQPQHF.